The rows below give T cell receptor beta chains drawn from one sample of a study of cytomegalovirus exposure and HLA in healthy donors. Sequencing used immunoSEQ multiplex PCR; TCRdb keeps in-frame clones, though not all of them. This repertoire shows approximately 100,000 clones, around 61% found once; its top ten account for 2.5% to 4%. Sequenced input: PBMCs. The source is a woman aged 45-60 years in good health and CMV-seronegative. Both conserved end residues are part of each CDR3. A D gene is named only where the DNA matches it firmly. Clone size, where shown, is once, few, many, or a class for clones that have expanded.

TRBD2 . TRBJ2-2 TRBV7-7 CASSLGLAGAGNTGELFF TGTGCTAGCAGCTTAGGACTAGCGGGGGCCGGAAACACCGGGGAGCTGTTTTTT
. . TRBJ2-7 TRBV28 CASSQKKGDYEQYF TGTGCCAGCAGCCAGAAAAAGGGGGACTACGAGCAGTACTTC
. . TRBJ1-1 TRBV18 CASSRGNTEAFF TGTGCCAGCTCCCGGGGGAACACTGAAGCTTTCTTT
TRBD2 . TRBJ2-5 TRBV7-2 CASSPEGTSGRRRHF TGTGCCAGCAGCCCAGAAGGAACCAGCGGGAGGCGAAGGCACTTC
. few TRBJ2-7 TRBV6-6 CASSYGLGGYEQYF TGTGCCAGCAGTTACGGGCTAGGAGGCTACGAGCAGTACTTC
TRBD1 . TRBJ2-3 TRBV28 CASSSRGTGGRAGLETDTQYF TGTGCCAGCAGTTCCCGGGGGACAGGGGGTCGCGCGGGGCTCGAGACAGATACGCAGTATTTT
TRBD2 . TRBJ2-7 TRBV4-3 CASSPGGEEDEQYF TGCGCCAGCAGCCCTGGGGGGGAAGAGGACGAGCAGTACTTC
. . TRBJ1-2 TRBV29-1 CSVEEGDGYTF TGCAGCGTTGAAGAAGGGGATGGCTACACCTTC
. . TRBJ1-2 TRBV27 CASSRSQGDGYTF TGTGCCAGCAGCAGATCACAGGGTGATGGCTACACCTTC
. . TRBJ2-3 TRBV6-6 CASSPRGAGGQYF TGTGCCAGCAGTCCAAGGGGTGCCGGGGGGCAGTATTTT
. few TRBJ1-6 TRBV2 CASSPDISYNSPLHF TGTGCCAGCAGCCCCGACATCTCCTATAATTCACCCCTCCACTTT
TRBD2 few TRBJ2-5 TRBV7-7 CASSLQGLAGKETQYF TGTGCTAGCAGCCTACAAGGACTAGCGGGGAAAGAGACCCAGTACTTC
TRBD2 . TRBJ2-1 TRBV6-1 CASSEGPAGGQHNEQFF TGTGCCAGCAGTGAAGGCCCAGCGGGGGGGCAACACAATGAGCAGTTCTTC
. few TRBJ2-1 TRBV7-2 CASSWVGWENEQFF TGTGCCAGCAGCTGGGTAGGGTGGGAGAATGAGCAGTTCTTC
. . TRBJ1-5 TRBV7-2 CASSLDWGLSNQPQHF TGTGCCAGCAGCTTAGATTGGGGGCTGAGCAATCAGCCCCAGCATTTT
TRBD1 . TRBJ2-7 TRBV10-3 CAISTTGTGVGGSYEQYF TGTGCCATCAGTACCACCGGGACAGGAGTCGGGGGAAGTTACGAGCAGTACTTC
. once TRBJ2-3 TRBV4-3 CASSQGQPSTDTQYF TGCGCCAGCAGCCAAGGACAGCCTAGCACAGATACGCAGTATTTT
. . TRBJ1-1 TRBV7-9 CASSFGGNTEAFF TGTGCCAGCAGCTTCGGGGGAAACACTGAAGCTTTCTTT
. few TRBJ2-7 TRBV2 CASTPGDYEQYF TGTGCCAGCACCCCGGGGGACTACGAGCAGTACTTC
. . TRBJ2-3 TRBV29-1 CSVRDTPPPTDTQYF TGCAGCGTTCGGGACACCCCGCCACCTACAGATACGCAGTATTTT
. . TRBJ1-2 TRBV6-6 CASSYEGFPFMSGYTF TGTGCCAGCAGTTACGAGGGTTTCCCATTTATGTCGGGCTACACCTTC
TRBD1 . TRBJ1-1 TRBV18 CASSRTGDTEAFF TGTGCCAGCTCACGGACAGGGGACACTGAAGCTTTCTTT
. few TRBJ2-7 TRBV25-1 CASSLGAYEQYF TGTGCCAGCAGCCTCGGGGCCTACGAGCAGTACTTC
TRBD1 few TRBJ1-1 TRBV7-6 CASSPGTGTPMDHNTEAFF TGTGCCAGCAGCCCCGGGACAGGTACCCCTATGGACCATAACACTGAAGCTTTCTTT
. . TRBJ1-2 TRBV15 CATSSPLAGGKGYTF TGTGCCACCAGCAGTCCGCTTGCCGGGGGGAAAGGCTACACCTTC
. . TRBJ2-5 TRBV5-1 CASSLGGVTETQYF TGCGCCAGCAGCTTGGGGGGGGTTACAGAGACCCAGTACTTC
TRBD1 . TRBJ2-7 TRBV7-2 CASSFTGGASYEQYF TGTGCCAGCAGTTTCACAGGGGGCGCGTCTTACGAGCAGTACTTC
TRBD1 . TRBJ2-7 TRBV7-8 CASSSGTGSYEQYF TGTGCCAGCAGCTCAGGGACAGGCTCCTACGAGCAGTACTTC
. . TRBJ2-7 TRBV30 CAKRLRGSYEQYF TGTGCCAAACGTCTTCGGGGAAGCTACGAGCAGTACTTC
. . TRBJ2-5 TRBV28 CASSWGETLQETQYF TGTGCCAGCAGTTGGGGGGAGACCCTCCAAGAGACCCAGTACTTC
. . TRBJ2-5 TRBV27 CASSSLQGGETQYF TGTGCCAGCAGCAGCCTACAGGGGGGGGAGACCCAGTACTTC
. . TRBJ2-7 TRBV5-1 CASRSRSLSDEQYF TGCGCCAGCAGGTCGAGGTCCCTCTCGGACGAGCAGTACTTC
TRBD1 . TRBJ2-7 TRBV18 CASSPYSGTAYEQYF TGTGCCAGCTCACCGTATTCCGGGACAGCCTACGAGCAGTACTTC
TRBD2 . TRBJ2-5 TRBV29-1 CSVEGLGVEETQYF TGCAGCGTTGAGGGACTAGGGGTAGAAGAGACCCAGTACTTC
. once TRBJ1-1 TRBV5-1 CASSLGSGQWNTEAFF TGCGCCAGCAGCTTGGGTTCGGGACAATGGAACACTGAAGCTTTCTTT
. . TRBJ1-2 TRBV6-5 CASTQGGTPYYGYTF TGTGCCAGCACCCAAGGTGGGACACCTTATTATGGCTACACCTTC
. . TRBJ2-1 TRBV5-6 CASSNGLRHNEQFF TGTGCCAGCAGCAATGGACTGAGACACAATGAGCAGTTCTTC
TRBD2 . TRBJ2-1 TRBV15 CATSREAGLTYNEQFF TGTGCCACCAGCAGAGAAGCGGGACTAACTTACAATGAGCAGTTCTTC
. . TRBJ2-2 TRBV5-1 CASSLPMWGPGQNTGELFF TGCGCCAGCAGCTTGCCGATGTGGGGGCCGGGACAGAACACCGGGGAGCTGTTTTTT
TRBD2 . TRBJ2-1 TRBV9 CASSPRAGRDNEQFF TGTGCCAGCAGCCCCCGGGCGGGGAGGGACAATGAGCAGTTCTTC